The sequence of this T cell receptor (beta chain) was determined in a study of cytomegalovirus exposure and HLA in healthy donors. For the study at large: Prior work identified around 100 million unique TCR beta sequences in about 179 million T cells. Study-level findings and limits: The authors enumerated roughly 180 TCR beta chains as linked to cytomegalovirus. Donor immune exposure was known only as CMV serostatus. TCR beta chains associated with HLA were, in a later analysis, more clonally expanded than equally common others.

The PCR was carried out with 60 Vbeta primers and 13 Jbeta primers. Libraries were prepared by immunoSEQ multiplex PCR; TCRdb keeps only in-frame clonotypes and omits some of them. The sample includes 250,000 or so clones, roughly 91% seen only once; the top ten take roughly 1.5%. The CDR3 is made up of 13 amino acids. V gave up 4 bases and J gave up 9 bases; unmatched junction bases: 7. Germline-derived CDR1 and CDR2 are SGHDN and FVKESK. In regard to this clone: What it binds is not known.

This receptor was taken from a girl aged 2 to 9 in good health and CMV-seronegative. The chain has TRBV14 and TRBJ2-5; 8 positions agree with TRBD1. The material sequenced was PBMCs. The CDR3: CASSLDRGLAQYF. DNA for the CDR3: TGTGCCAGCAGCCTTGACAGGGGTTTGGCCCAGTACTTC.